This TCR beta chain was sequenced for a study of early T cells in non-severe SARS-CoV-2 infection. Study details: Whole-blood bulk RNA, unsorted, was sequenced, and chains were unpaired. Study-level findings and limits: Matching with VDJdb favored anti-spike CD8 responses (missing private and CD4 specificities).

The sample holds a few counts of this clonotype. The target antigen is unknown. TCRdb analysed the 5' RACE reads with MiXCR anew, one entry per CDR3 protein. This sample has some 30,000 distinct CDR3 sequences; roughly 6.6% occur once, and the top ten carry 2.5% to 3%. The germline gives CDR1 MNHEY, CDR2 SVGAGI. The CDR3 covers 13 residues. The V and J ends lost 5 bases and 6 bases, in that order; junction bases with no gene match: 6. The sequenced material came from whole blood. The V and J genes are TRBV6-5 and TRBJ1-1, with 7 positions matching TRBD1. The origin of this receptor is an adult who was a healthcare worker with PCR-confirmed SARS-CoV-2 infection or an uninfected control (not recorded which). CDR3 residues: CASSRTQGAEAFF. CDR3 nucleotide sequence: TGTGCCAGCAGTAGAACCCAGGGGGCTGAAGCTTTCTTT.